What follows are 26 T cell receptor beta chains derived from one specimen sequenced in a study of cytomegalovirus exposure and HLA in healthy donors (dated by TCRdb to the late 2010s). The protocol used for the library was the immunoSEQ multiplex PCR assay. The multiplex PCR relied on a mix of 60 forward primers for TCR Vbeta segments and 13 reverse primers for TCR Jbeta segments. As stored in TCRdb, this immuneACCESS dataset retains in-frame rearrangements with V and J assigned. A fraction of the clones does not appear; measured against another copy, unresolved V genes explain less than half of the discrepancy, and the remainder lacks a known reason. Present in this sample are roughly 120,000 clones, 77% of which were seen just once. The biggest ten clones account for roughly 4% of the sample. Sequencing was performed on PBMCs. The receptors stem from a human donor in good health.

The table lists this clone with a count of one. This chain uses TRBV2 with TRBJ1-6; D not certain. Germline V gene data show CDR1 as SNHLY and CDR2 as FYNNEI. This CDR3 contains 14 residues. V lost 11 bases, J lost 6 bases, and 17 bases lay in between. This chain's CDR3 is CAGRVYVTNSPLHF. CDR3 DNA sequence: TGTGCCGGCCGGGTTTACGTTACTAATTCACCCCTCCACTTT.

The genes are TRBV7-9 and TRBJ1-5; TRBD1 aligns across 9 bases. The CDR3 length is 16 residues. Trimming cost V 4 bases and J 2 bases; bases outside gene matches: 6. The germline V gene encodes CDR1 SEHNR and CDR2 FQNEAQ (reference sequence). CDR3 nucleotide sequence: TGTGCCAGCAGCTCCCGGGACAGGGCTGGCAATCAGCCCCAGCATTTT. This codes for CASSSRDRAGNQPQHF.

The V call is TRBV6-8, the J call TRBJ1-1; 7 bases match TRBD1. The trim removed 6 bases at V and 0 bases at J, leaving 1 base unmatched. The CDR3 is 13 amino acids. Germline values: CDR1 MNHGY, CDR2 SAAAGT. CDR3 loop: CASSRGMNTEAFF. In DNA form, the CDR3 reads TGTGCCAGCAGCAGGGGGATGAACACTGAAGCTTTCTTT.

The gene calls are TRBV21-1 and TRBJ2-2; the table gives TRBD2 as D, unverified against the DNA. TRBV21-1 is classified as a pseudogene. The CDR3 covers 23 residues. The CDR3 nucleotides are TGTGCCAGCAGCAATAATAAGCGGGGGCAGGGACTAGCGGGAGCCCCGAACACCGGGGAGCTGTTTTTT. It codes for CASSNNKRGQGLAGAPNTGELFF.

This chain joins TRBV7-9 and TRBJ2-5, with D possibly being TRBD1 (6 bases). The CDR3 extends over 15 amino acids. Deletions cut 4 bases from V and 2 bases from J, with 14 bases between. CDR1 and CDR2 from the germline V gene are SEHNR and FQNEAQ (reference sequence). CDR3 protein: CASSSQYRAQETQYF. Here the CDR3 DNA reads TGTGCCAGCAGCTCCCAATACAGGGCTCAAGAGACCCAGTACTTC.

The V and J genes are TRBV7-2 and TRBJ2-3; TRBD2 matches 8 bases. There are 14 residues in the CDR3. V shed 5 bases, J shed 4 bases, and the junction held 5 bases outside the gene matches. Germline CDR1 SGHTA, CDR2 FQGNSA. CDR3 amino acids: CASSPGLAPDTQYF. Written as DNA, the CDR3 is TGTGCCAGCAGCCCAGGACTAGCTCCAGATACGCAGTATTTT.

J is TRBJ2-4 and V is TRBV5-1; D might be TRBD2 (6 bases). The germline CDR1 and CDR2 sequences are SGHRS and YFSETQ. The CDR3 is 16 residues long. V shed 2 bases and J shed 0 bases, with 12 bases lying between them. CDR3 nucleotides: TGCGCCAGCAGCTTAGGGACTTTAACAGCCAAAAACATTCAGTACTTC. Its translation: CASSLGTLTAKNIQYF.

The CDR3 sequence is CASSKGVRGAHTDTQYF. The CDR3 DNA reads TGTGCCAGCAGCAAGGGGGTTCGGGGGGCCCACACAGATACGCAGTATTTT. V usage is TRBV21-1 and J usage is TRBJ2-3; TRBD2, the D gene given by the table, was not confirmed from the DNA. TRBV21-1 is annotated as a pseudogene. The CDR3 loop spans 17 amino acids.

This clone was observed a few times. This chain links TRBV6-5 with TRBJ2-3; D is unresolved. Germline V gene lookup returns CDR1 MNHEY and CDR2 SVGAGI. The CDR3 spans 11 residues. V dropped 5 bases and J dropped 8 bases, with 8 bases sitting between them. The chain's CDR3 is CASSSQRTQYF. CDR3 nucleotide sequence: TGTGCCAGCAGTAGCCAACGTACGCAGTATTTT.

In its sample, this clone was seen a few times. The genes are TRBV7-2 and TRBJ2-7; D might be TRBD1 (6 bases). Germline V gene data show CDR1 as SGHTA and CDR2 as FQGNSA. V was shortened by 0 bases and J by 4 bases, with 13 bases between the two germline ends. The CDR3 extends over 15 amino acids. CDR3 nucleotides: TGTGCCAGCAGCTTAGCGCAGGGGCAGCAGTACGAGCAGTACTTC. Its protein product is CASSLAQGQQYEQYF.

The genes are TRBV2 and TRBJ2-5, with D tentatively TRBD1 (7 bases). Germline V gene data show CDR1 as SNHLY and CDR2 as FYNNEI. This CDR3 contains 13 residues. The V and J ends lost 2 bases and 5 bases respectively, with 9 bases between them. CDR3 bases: TGTGCCAGCAGTGAATCAGGGGGGGAGACCCAGTACTTC. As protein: CASSESGGETQYF.

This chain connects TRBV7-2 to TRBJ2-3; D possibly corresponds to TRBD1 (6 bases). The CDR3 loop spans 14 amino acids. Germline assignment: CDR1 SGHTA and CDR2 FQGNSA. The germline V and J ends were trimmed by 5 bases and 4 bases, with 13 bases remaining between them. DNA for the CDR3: TGTGCCAGCAGCCAGGGGTGGGGGCCAGATACGCAGTATTTT. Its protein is CASSQGWGPDTQYF.

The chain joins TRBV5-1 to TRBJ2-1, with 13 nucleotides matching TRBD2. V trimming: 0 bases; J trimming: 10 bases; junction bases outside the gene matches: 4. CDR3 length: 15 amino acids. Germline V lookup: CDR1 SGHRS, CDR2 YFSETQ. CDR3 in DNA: TGCGCCAGCAGCTTGGAAACTAGCGGGAGGGAGGAGCAGTTCTTC. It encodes CASSLETSGREEQFF.

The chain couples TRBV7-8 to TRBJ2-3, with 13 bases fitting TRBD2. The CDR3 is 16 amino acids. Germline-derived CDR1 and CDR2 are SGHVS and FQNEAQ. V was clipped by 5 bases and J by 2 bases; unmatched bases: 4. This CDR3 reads CASSPGTSGTTDTQYF. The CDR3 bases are TGTGCCAGCAGCCCTGGGACTAGCGGGACCACAGATACGCAGTATTTT.

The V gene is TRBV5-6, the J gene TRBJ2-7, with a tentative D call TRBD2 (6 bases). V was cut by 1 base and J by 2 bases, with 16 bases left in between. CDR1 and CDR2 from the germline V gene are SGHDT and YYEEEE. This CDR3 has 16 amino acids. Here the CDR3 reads CASSLSPRGGTYEQYF. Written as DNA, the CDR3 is TGTGCCAGCAGCTTGAGCCCTCGCGGAGGGACCTACGAGCAGTACTTC.

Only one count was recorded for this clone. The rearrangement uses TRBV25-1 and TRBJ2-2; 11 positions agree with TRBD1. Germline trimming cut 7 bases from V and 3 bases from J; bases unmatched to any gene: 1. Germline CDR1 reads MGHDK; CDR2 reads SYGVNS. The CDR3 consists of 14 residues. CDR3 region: CASKGQGDTGELFF. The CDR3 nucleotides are TGTGCCAGCAAGGGACAGGGGGACACCGGGGAGCTGTTTTTT.

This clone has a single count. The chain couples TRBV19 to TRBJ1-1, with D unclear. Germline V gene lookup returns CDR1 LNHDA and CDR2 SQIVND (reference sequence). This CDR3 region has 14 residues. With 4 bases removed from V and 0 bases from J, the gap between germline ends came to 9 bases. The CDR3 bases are TGTGCCAGTAGTACCCGGGGAATGAACACTGAAGCTTTCTTT. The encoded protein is CASSTRGMNTEAFF.

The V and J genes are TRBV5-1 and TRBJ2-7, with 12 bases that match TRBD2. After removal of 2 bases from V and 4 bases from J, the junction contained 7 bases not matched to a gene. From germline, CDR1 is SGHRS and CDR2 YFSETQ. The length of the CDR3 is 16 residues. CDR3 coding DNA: TGCGCCAGCAGCTTCTCCTCTAGCGGGAGGGCGTACGAGCAGTACTTC. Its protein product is CASSFSSSGRAYEQYF.

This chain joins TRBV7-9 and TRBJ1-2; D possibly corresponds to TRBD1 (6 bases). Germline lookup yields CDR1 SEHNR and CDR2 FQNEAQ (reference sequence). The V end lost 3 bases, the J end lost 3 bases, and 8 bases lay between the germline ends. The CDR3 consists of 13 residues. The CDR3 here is CASSLDSDYGYTF. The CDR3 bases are TGTGCCAGCAGCTTGGACAGTGACTATGGCTACACCTTC.

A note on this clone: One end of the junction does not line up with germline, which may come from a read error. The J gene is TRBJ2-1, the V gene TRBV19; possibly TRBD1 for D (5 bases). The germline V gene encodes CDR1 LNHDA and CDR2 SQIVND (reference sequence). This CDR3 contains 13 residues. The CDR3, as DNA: TGTGCCAGTAGCAGGGTCCCCTACGATGAGCAGTTCTTC. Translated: CASSRVPYDEQFF. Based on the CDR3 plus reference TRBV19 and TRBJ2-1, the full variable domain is DGGITQSPKYLFRKEGQNVTLSCEQNLNHDAMYWYRQDPGQGLRLIYYSQIVNDFQKGDIAEGYSVSREKKESFPLTVTSAQKNPTAFYLCASSRVPYDEQFFGPGTRLTVL.

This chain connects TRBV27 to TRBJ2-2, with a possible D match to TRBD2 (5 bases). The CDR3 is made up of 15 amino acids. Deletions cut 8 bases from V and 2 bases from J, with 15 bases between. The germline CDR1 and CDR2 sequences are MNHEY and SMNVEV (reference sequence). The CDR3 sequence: CASSTGLPNTGELFF. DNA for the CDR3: TGTGCCAGCTCGACTGGACTTCCAAACACCGGGGAGCTGTTTTTT.

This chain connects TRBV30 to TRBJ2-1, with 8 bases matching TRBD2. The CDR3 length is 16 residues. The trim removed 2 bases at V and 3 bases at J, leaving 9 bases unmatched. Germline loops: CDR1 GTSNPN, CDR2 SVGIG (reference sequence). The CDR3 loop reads CAWSIWSGRNYNEQFF. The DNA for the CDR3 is TGTGCCTGGAGTATTTGGAGCGGGAGAAACTACAATGAGCAGTTCTTC.

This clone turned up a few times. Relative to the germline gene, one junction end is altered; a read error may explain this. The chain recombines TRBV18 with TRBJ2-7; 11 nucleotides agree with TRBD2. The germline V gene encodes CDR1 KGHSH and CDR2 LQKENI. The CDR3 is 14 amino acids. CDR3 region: CASSPLAGVGEQYF. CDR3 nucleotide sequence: TGTGCCAGCTCCCCACTAGCGGGAGTGGGCGAGCAGTACTTC.

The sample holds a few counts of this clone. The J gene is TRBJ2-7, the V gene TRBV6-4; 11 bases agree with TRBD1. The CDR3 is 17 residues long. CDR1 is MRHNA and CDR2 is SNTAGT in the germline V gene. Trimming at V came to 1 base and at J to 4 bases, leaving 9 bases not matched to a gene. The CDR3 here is CASSDYDRDRGNYEQYF. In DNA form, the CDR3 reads TGTGCCAGCAGTGACTACGACCGGGACAGGGGGAATTACGAGCAGTACTTC.

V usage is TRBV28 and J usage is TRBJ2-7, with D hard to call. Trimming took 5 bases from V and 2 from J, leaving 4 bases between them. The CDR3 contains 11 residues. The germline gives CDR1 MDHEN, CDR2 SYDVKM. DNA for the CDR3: TGTGCCAGCAGTGTAACCTACGAGCAGTACTTC. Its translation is CASSVTYEQYF. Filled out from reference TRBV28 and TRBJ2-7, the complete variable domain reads DVKVTQSSRYLVKRTGEKVFLECVQDMDHENMFWYRQDPGLGLRLIYFSYDVKMKEKGDIPEGYSVSREKKERFSLILESASTNQTSMYLCASSVTYEQYFGPGTRLTVT.

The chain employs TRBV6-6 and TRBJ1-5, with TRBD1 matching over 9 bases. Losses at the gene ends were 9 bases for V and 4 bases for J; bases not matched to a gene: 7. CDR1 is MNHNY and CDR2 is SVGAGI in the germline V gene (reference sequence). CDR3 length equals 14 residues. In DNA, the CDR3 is TGTGCCAGTGAACTCGGACAGGGGAATCAGCCCCAGCATTTT. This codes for CASELGQGNQPQHF.